This T cell receptor (beta chain) is from a study of T cell changes during pregnancy in multiple sclerosis. The CDR3 sequence is 15 residues long. Germline lookup yields CDR1 LNHDA and CDR2 SQIVND (reference sequence). Deletions cut 6 bases from V and 3 bases from J, with 15 bases between. The data were produced by immunoSEQ multiplex PCR, yet TCRdb's version contains in-frame clones alone and is incomplete. The sample holds about 40,000 clones, 80% to 90% seen once. The chain has TRBV19 and TRBJ1-3; the D gene is possibly TRBD1 (6 bases). The source of this sequence is a female donor in good health, enrolled as a control in a pregnancy study. Sequencing used peripheral blood, obtained in the first trimester of pregnancy. The chain's CDR3 is CASRQGIGHGNTIYF. CDR3 DNA: TGTGCCAGTAGACAGGGAATTGGACATGGAAACACCATATATTTT.